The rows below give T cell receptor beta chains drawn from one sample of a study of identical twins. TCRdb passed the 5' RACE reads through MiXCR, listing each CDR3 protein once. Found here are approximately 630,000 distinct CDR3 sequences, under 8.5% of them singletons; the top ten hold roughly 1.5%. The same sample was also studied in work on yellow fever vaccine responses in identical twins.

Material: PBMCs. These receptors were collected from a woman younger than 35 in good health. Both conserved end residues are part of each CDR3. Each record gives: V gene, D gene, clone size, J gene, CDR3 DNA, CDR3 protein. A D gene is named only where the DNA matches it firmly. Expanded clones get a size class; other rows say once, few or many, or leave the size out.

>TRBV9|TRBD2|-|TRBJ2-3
TGTGCCAGCAGCGTAGATAGCGGGGGAACAGATACGCAGTATTTT
CASSVDSGGTDTQYF
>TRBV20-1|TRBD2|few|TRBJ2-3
TGCAGTGCTAGAGATCGCAAGGGACTAGCGGAAACTAGCACAGATACGCAGTATTTT
CSARDRKGLAETSTDTQYF
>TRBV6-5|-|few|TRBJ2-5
TGTGCCAGCAGTTATAGCGAAGATCAAGAGACCCAGTACTTC
CASSYSEDQETQYF
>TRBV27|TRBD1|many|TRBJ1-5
TGTGCCAGCAGCCCCGACAGGGGAAGCAATCAGCCCCAGCATTTT
CASSPDRGSNQPQHF
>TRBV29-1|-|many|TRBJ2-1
TGCAGCGTTGAAGCCGGGACTTTCTCCTACAATGAGCAGTTCTTC
CSVEAGTFSYNEQFF
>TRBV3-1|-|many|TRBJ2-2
TGTGCCAGCAGCCAAGTGGCGGGGTCGAACACCGGGGAGCTGTTTTTT
CASSQVAGSNTGELFF
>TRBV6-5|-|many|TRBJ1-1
TGTGCCAGCAGTTACGGTAGCACTGAAGCTTTCTTT
CASSYGSTEAFF
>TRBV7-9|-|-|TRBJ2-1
TGTGCCAGCGATTCTGCCGGAAACAATGAGCAGTTCTTC
CASDSAGNNEQFF
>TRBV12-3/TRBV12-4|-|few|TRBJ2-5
TGTGCCTGCAGTTTAGCGCCGGGACTCCTGTTGAACCAAGAGACCCAGTACTTC
CACSLAPGLLLNQETQYF
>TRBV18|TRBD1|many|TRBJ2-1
TGTGCCAGCTCACCGACAGGGCTGGATGAGCAGTTCTTC
CASSPTGLDEQFF
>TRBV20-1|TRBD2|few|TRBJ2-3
TGCAGTGCTAGAGATTTTACCCCTAGCGGGAATTCCGGAACAGATACGCAGTATTTT
CSARDFTPSGNSGTDTQYF
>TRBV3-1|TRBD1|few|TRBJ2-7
TGTGCCAGCAGCCAAGATTATTCGGACAGGAAATACGAGCAGTACTTC
CASSQDYSDRKYEQYF
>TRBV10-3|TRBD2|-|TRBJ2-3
TGTGCCATCAGTGGACTAGCGGGGGGGCCAGATACGCAGTATTTT
CAISGLAGGPDTQYF
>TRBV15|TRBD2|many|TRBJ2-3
TGTGCCACCAGCAGAGGCCTAGCGGGGGGGCGAGATACGCAGTATTTT
CATSRGLAGGRDTQYF
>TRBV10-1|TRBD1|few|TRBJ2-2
TGCGCCAGCAGTGATTCCGGGACAGGGGGAACCGGGGAGCTGTTTTTT
CASSDSGTGGTGELFF
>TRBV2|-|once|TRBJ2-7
TGTGCCAGCAGGAGGGAGCCGGGTGACGAGCAGTACTTC
CASRREPGDEQYF
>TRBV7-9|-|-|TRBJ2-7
TGTGCCAGCAGCTGGGACCGTCTCTCCTACGAGCAGTACTTC
CASSWDRLSYEQYF
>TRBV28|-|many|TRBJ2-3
TGTGCCAGCAGCAACTGGGGCACAGATACGCAGTATTTT
CASSNWGTDTQYF
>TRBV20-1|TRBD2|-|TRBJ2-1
TGCAGTCCCCTAGCGGGAGTCGATGAGCAGTTCTTC
CSPLAGVDEQFF
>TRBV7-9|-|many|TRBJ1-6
TGTGCCAGCAGCGAGACCCCGGGAAGCCTCCACTTT
CASSETPGSLHF
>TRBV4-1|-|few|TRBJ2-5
TGCGCCAGCAGCCAAGATATTCCGGGGGGCGTAAAAGAGACCCAGTACTTC
CASSQDIPGGVKETQYF
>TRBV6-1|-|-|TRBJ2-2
TGTGCCAGCTCCCGGAAACTAGCGAACACCGGGGAGCTGTTTTTT
CASSRKLANTGELFF
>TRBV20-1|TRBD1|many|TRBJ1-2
TGCAGTGCTTTTACAGGGGATTATGGCTACACCTTC
CSAFTGDYGYTF
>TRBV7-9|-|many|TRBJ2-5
TGTGCCAGCAGCTTATCTTCCCGCTCGGACAGCCAAGAGACCCAGTACTTC
CASSLSSRSDSQETQYF